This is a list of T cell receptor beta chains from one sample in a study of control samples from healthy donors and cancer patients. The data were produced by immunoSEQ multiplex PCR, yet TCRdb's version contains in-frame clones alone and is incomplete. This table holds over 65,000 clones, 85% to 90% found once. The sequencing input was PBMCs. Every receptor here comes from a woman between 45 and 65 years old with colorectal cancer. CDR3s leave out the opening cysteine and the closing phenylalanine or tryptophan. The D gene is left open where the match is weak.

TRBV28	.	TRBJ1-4	ASSLEQGREKLF
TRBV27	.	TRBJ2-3	ASSLFAGARRDTQY
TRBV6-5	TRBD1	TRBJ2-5	ASTLGQGPGETQY
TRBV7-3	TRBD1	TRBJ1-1	ASRQGVENTEAF
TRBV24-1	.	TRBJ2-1	ATSDLRANEQF
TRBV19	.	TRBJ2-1	ASSGHLSSYNEQF
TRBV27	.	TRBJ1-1	ASSLRGPVATEAF
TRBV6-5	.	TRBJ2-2	ASSLSGSAGELF
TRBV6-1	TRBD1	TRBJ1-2	ASSDRGHGYT
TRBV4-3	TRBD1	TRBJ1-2	ASSQGDSGNYGYT
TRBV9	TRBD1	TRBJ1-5	ASSGKDRGPQPQH
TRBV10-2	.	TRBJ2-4	ASSEWRPPEGIQY
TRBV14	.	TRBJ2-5	ASSQAPLEETQY
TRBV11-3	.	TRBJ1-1	ASSAIRRENTEAF
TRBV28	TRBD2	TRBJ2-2	ASSIPRLSGGAGELF
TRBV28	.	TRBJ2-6	AINKARSGANVLT
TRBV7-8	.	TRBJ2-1	ASSSRDRASYNEQF
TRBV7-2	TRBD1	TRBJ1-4	ASSLDRGTTEKLF
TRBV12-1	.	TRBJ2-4	ASSPTEGAEYSKNIQY
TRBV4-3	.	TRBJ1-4	ASSQTAGFTEKLF
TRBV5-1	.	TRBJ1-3	ASSLDGQSGNTIY
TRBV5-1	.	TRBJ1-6	ASRSTESSYNSPLH
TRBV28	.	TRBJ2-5	ASSLATGPRETQY
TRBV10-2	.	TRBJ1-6	ASSERGAHPPLH